This TCR beta chain was profiled in a study of blood T cell repertoires in COVID-19. Study-level background: Sites across the United States, Italy and Spain contributed samples from acute and convalescent COVID-19. The cDNA or gDNA used as material had been derived from T cells, B-cell-depleted T cells, or PBMCs.

The count of this clone is one. In the original workflow: Reference gene primers were amplified, and this amplification served to estimate nucleated cell counts. Using immunoSEQ multiplex PCR, the repertoire was profiled, and TCRdb retains in-frame clones only, with some absent. The V and J calls and the clone size are those of that table, but D and trimming were determined from the DNA. The sample includes roughly 180,000 clones, roughly 92% seen only once; the top ten take roughly 0.76%. Seattle enrolled patients during active infection and tracked them longitudinally. The sequence was obtained from a man aged 25-40 years with COVID-19, enrolled during active disease. Input material: peripheral blood.

CDR3 DNA sequence: TGTGCCAGCAGCCAAGTCGGGTGGCGGGGGGGCACCTACAATGAGCAGTTCTTC. This codes for CASSQVGWRGGTYNEQFF. The chain employs TRBV14 and TRBJ2-1; TRBD2 matches 9 bases. With 1 base clipped from V and 2 bases from J, the junction kept 9 bases outside the gene matches. Germline CDR1 reads SGHDN; CDR2 reads FVKESK. The CDR3 loop spans 18 amino acids.